This T cell receptor (beta chain) derives from a study of T-cell memory formation after mild COVID-19 (dated by TCRdb to the early 2020s). In the study overall: TCR sequence clusters from the two donors were found to be largely donor specific. In two donors, T-cell clones that expanded and contracted after mild COVID-19 were tracked by sequencing TCRalpha and TCRbeta repertoires over time. The cohort was made up of two young adult volunteers, one female and one male, who were previously healthy. The investigation overall reported the following: Some responding clones were detected in pre-infection memory, which suggested that pre-existing cross-reactive memory T cells had joined the SARS-CoV-2 response. Contracting CD4+ clones were located mainly in the CM and EM memory subsets, whereas CD8+ clones were found to be enriched in EMRA. Clones contracting from day 15 to 85 had balanced CD4/CD8 phenotypes, while a second wave expanding from day 15 to 37 was biased towards CD4+. Whether the second-wave clones peaking on day 37 were SARS-CoV-2 specific was not confirmed. Only two mild cases were covered in the study, and larger cohorts including severe cases with pre-infection samples were considered necessary.

Comment on this clonotype: Its antigen specificity is not known. Base qualities are missing; no much larger clone stands one base away.

Data came from an Illumina NovaSeq 6000. cDNA libraries for TCRalpha and TCRbeta were prepared by 5'RACE using constant-segment primers, with sample barcodes and unique molecular identifiers added. Trizol reagent was used to extract RNA from every sample. Amplification of the libraries took two PCR steps, and the second step added a second sample barcode plus Illumina TruSeq adapters. Sequencing of libraries was performed on an Illumina NovaSeq with 2 x 150 bp paired-end reads. The authors' pipeline ran thus. Demultiplexing of reads and collapsing into UMI-guided consensus sequences were performed with migec v1.2.7. Using mixcr v2.1.11, the UMI consensuses were aligned to TRA and TRB V and J templates and assembled into clonotypes. A clonotype was counted as expanded or contracted only if both edgeR and NoisET called the change significant, with noise models trained on biological replicates. edgeR calls used a false discovery rate-adjusted p below 0.01 and a log2 fold-change threshold of 1. As an exploratory analysis of dynamics, max-normalized trajectories of the 1000 most abundant clonotypes were examined by PCA with hierarchical clustering. Separately sequenced CD4+ and CD8+ repertoires were used to assign a CD4 or CD8 phenotype to each responding clone. TCRdb's own reprocessing of the public reads used fastp at Q25 and MiXCR and kept productive beta chains. Every entry covers one CDR3 protein and lists the most common genes and DNA from its rows. The V and J calls, along with clone size, are taken from TCRdb and not from the paper's own processing. The sample table lists 530,000 or so distinct CDR3 sequences, 15% to 20% of them with a count of one. The leading ten clones occupy 8.1% of the sample.

CDR1 ENHRY and CDR2 SYGVKD are derived from the germline V gene. Inclusive of the bounding cysteine and phenylalanine, the CDR3 is 16 residues long. The DNA shown is the 48-base CDR3, in frame from base 1. For this chain, trimming is 2 bases at the V end and 4 bases at the J end, and the number of junction bases without a gene match is 8. PBMCs were isolated by Ficoll-Paque density gradient centrifugation. In this chain, TRBV10-3 is recombined with TRBJ2-3; 8 middle bases align to TRBD2. The origin of this receptor is an adult woman who had mild COVID-19 (a few samples of this study predate the infection). The sample titles of this study are shuffled in the database, so cell type and time point are left out; the donor was told from shared clones. The sample comprised PBMCs or a T cell subset sorted from them (not recorded which). The DNA is TGTGCCATCAGTGAGGAGGTAGCGGGGATCTCAGATACGCAGTATTTT. This sequence encodes CAISEEVAGISDTQYF.